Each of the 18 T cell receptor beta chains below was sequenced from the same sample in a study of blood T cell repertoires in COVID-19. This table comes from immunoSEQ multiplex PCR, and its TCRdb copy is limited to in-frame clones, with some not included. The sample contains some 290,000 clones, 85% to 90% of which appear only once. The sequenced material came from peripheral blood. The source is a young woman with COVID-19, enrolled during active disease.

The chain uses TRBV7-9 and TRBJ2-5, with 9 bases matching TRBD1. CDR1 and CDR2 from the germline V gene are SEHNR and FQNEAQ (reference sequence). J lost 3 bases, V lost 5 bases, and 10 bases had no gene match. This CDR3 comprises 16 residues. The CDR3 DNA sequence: TGTGCCAGCAGCAAAGCAACAGGGGGCATGGAAGAGACCCAGTACTTC. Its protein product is CASSKATGGMEETQYF.

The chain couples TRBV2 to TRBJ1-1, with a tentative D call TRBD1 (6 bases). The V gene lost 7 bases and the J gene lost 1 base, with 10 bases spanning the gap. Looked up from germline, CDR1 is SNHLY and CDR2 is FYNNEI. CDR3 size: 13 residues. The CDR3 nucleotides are TGTGCCAGCACCGCGACAGGGAACACTGAAGCTTTCTTT. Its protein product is CASTATGNTEAFF.

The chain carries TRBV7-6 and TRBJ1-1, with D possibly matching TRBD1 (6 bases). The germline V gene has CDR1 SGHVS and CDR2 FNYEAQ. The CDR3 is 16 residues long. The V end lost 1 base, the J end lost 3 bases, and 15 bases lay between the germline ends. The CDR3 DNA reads TGTGCCAGCAGCTTAGAGCCTCTGGGGGCTTACACTGAAGCTTTCTTT. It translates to CASSLEPLGAYTEAFF.

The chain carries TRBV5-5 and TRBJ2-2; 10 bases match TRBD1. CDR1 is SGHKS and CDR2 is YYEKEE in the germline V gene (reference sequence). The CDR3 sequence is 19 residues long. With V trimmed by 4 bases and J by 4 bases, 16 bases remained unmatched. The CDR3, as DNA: TGTGCCAGCAGCACAGTTCCCGGGGACAGGGGTCCGGGCACCGGGGAGCTGTTTTTT. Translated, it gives CASSTVPGDRGPGTGELFF.

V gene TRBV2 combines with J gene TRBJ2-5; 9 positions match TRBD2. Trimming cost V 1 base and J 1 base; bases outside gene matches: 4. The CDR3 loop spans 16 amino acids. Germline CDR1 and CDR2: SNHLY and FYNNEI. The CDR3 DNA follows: TGTGCCAGCAGTGAAGGAAGCGGGGGGCTCCAAGAGACCCAGTACTTC. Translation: CASSEGSGGLQETQYF.

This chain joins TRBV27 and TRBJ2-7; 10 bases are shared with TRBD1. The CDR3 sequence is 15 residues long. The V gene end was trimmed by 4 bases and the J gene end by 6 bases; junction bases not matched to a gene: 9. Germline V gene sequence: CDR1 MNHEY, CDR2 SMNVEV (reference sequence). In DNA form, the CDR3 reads TGTGCCAGCAGTTATGGGACAGGGGATTTCTCCGAGCAGTACTTC. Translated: CASSYGTGDFSEQYF.

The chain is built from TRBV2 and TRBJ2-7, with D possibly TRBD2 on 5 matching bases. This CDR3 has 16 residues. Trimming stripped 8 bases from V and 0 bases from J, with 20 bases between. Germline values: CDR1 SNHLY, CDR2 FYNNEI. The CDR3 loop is CASAEGHRPLSYEQYF. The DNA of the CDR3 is TGTGCCAGCGCTGAGGGTCATAGACCCCTCTCCTACGAGCAGTACTTC. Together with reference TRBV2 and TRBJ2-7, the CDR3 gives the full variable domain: EPEVTQTPSHQVTQMGQEVILRCVPISNHLYFYWYRQILGQKVEFLVSFYNNEISEKSEIFDDQFSVERPDGSNFTLKIRSTKLEDSAMYFCASAEGHRPLSYEQYFGPGTRLTVT.

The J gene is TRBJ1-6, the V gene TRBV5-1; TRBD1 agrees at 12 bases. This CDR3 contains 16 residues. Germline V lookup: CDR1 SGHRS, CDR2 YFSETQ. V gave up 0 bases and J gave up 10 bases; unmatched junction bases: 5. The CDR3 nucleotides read TGCGCCAGCAGCTTGGTATGGGGGACAGGGGGCTCACCCCTCCACTTT. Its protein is CASSLVWGTGGSPLHF.

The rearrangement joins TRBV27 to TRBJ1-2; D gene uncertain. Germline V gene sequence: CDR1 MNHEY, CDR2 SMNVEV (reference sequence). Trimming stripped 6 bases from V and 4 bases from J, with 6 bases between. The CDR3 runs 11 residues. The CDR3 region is CASSEFYGYTF. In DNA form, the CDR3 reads TGTGCCAGCAGCGAGTTCTATGGCTACACCTTC.

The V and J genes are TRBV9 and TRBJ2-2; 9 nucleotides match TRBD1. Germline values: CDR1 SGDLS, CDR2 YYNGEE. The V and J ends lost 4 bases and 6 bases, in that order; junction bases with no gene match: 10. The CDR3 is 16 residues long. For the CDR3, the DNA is TGTGCCAGCAGCCTTGCCGGGACAGGGTATCCCGGGGAGCTGTTTTTT. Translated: CASSLAGTGYPGELFF.

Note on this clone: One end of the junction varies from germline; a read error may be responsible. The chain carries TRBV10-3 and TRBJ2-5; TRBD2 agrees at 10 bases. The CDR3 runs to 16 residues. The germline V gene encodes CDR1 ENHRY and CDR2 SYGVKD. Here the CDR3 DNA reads TGTGCCACCAGTAAGCTAGCGGGGGATCTCCAAGAGACCCAGTACTTC. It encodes CATSKLAGDLQETQYF.

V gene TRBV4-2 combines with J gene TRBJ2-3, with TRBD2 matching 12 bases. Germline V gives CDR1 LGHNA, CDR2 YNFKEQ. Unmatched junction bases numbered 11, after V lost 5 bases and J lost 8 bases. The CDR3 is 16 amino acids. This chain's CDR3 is CASSEVLAGGSPTQYF. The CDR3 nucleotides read TGTGCCAGCAGCGAAGTACTAGCGGGGGGATCCCCTACGCAGTATTTT.

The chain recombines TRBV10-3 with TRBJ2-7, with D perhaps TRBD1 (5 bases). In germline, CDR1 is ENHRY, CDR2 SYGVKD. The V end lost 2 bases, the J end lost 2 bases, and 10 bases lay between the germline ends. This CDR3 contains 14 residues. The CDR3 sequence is CAISEPTDTYEQYF. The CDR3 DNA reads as TGTGCCATCAGTGAGCCAACGGACACCTACGAGCAGTACTTC.

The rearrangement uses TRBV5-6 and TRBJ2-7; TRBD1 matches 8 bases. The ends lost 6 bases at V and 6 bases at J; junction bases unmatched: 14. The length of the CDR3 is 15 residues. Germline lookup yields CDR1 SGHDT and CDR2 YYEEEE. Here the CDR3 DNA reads TGTGCCAGCACATGGAGAGCGACAGGGGTGGCCGAGCAGTACTTC. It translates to CASTWRATGVAEQYF.

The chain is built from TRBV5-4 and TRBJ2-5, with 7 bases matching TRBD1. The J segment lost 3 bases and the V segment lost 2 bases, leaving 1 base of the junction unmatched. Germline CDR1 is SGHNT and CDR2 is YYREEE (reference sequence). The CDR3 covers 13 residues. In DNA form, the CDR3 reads TGTGCCAGCAGCTTAACAGGGGAAGAGACCCAGTACTTC. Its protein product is CASSLTGEETQYF.

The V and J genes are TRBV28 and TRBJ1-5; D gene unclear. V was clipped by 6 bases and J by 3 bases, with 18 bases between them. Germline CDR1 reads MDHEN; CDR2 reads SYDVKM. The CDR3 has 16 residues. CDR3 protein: CASSPEGGGYNQPQHF. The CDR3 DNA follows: TGTGCCAGCAGCCCAGAGGGTGGAGGGTACAATCAGCCCCAGCATTTT.

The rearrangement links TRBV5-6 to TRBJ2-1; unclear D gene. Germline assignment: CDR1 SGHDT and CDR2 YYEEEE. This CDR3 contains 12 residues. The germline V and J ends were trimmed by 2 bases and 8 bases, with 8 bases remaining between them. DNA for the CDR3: TGTGCCAGCAGCTTACTTAGCTATGAGCAGTTCTTC. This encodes CASSLLSYEQFF.

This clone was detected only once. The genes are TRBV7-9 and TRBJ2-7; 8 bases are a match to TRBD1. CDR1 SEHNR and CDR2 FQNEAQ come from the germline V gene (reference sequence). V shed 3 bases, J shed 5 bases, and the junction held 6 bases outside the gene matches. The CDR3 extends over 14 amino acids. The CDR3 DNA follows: TGTGCCAGCAGCTTCGGACAGGGAGAGGACGAGCAGTACTTC. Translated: CASSFGQGEDEQYF.